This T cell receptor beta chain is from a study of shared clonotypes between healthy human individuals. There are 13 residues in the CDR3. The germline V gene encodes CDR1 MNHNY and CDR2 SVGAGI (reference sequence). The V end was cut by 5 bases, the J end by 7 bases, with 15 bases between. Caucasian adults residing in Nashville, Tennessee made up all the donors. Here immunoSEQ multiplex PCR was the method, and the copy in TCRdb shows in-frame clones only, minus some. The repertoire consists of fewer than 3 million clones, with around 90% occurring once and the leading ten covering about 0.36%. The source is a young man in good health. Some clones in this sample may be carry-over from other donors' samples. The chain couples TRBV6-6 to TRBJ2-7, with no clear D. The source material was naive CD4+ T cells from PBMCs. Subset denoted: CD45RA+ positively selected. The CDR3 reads CASSPPPLPEQYF. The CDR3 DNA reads TGTGCCAGCAGTCCGCCCCCCCTCCCGGAGCAGTACTTC.